This T cell receptor beta chain was captured in a study of blood T cell repertoires in COVID-19. J lost 4 bases, V lost 7 bases, and 10 bases had no gene match. In germline, CDR1 is LNHDA, CDR2 SQIVND (reference sequence). The CDR3 loop spans 15 amino acids. This table comes from immunoSEQ multiplex PCR, and its TCRdb copy is limited to in-frame clones, with some not included. The table lists fewer than 500,000 clones, 70% to 90% of them singletons, with 1% to 1.5% in the top ten. The clonotype originates from a man younger than 40 who had recovered from COVID-19. Sequencing input: PBMCs or T cells enriched from blood (not recorded which). The V gene is TRBV19, the J gene TRBJ2-1; 7 bases match TRBD1. CDR3 loop: CASNSAGTAYNEQFF. The DNA for the CDR3 is TGTGCCAGTAACTCCGCCGGGACAGCATACAATGAGCAGTTCTTC.